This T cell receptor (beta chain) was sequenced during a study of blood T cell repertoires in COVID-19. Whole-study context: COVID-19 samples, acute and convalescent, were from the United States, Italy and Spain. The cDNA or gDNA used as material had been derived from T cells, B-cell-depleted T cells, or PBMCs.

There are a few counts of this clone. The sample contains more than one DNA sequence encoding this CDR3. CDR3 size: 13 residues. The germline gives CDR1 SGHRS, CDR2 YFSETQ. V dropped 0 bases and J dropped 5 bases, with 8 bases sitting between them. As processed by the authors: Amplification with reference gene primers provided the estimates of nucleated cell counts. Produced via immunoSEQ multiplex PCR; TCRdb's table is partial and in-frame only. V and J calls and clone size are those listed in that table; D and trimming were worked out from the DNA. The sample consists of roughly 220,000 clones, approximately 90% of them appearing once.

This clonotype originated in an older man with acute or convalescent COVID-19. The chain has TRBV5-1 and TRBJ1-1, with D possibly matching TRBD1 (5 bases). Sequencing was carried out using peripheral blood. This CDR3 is CASSLAAGTEAFF. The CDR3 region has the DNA TGCGCCAGCAGCTTGGCCGCAGGGACTGAAGCTTTCTTT.